This T cell receptor (beta chain) derives from a study of T cell clones after liver transplantation (dated by TCRdb to between 2018 and 2020). Regarding the complete study: Samples were obtained from ITN030ST, a randomized trial in which withdrawal of immunosuppression was attempted within 2 years of liver transplantation. After a pre-transplant mixed lymphocyte reaction, TCRbeta sequencing was used to pinpoint donor-reactive T cell clones, which were subsequently tracked in post-transplant blood. Third party-reactive TCRbeta sequences from pre-transplant MLRs were also identified as an antigen-independent comparator for donor-reactive sequences. Of the eight recipients, three were HCV-positive, while the remaining recipients had been transplanted for non-autoimmune, non-viral indications. Subjects received no induction therapy and standard immunosuppression until randomization at 12-24 months post-transplant. Tolerance meant complete immunosuppression withdrawal for at least one year without liver enzymes rising beyond twice the upper limit of normal. Blood samples were collected pre-transplant, pre-randomization before withdrawal, and post-randomization after either full withdrawal or failed withdrawal. A cohort of 8 liver transplant recipients was studied, of whom 3 were classified as tolerant and 5 as non-tolerant. Findings and caveats that apply to the study as a whole: In a couple of subjects, low numbers of available donor cells limited the measurable donor-reactive repertoire. After accounting for repertoire turnover, donor-reactive detection was significantly reduced in 7 of 8 subjects for CD4 and 8 of 8 for CD8. A greater decline was seen for donor-reactive sequences than for third party-reactive sequences, suggesting partial antigen-specific deletion unrelated to withdrawal success. Because allograft tissue specimens were not available, migration of donor-reactive T cells into the graft, rather than deletion, may have occurred. The conclusions were preliminary, being limited by small, heterogeneous patient numbers and by non-standardized post-transplant time points. Circulating donor-reactive CD4 TCRbeta sequences fell significantly post-transplant in most of the 8 subjects, irrespective of tolerance or HCV status.

Unstimulated PBMCs, after thawing, were stained for CD3, CD4 and CD8 and then FACS-sorted into CD3+CD4+ and CD3+CD8+ populations. Randomization to immunosuppression withdrawal applied to every one of the 8 studied subjects. The Qiagen DNeasy Blood and Tissue Kit was used to isolate genomic DNA. This clone was observed a handful of times. There is no known antigen for this receptor. Base qualities are not provided; no much larger clone lies one nucleotide away. High-throughput TCRbeta CDR3 sequencing of frozen genomic DNA was performed by immunoSEQ, with PCR amplification, mapping, bias correction and internal controls included. As for the original processing: Only productive rearrangements were retained, with each unique TCRbeta sequence defined by its CDR3 nucleotide sequence together with its V and J gene. For classification of a sequence as donor-reactive, at least 5-fold expansion in CFSE-low cells relative to unstimulated pre-transplant cells and a frequency of at least 0.01% were required. Minimum frequency thresholds were set for each subject based on the unstimulated sample with the lowest template count, ensuring at least 90% detection power. Jensen-Shannon divergence between the top 1000 TCRbeta sequences post- versus pre-transplant served as the measure of repertoire turnover. Two-sided Fisher's exact tests were used to test for changes in how often donor-reactive sequences were detected. The table comes from immuneACCESS by way of TCRdb, which keeps in-frame sequences with V and J called. Part of the clones is missing from these tables; in studies checked, under half for an unresolved V gene and the rest for unknown reasons. V and J calls and clone size follow that table, whereas D and trimming were derived from the DNA. The table for this sample lists over 8,500 clones; around 71% of them were counted only once. The ten largest clones take up roughly 23% of the sample.

Including the terminal cysteine and phenylalanine, the CDR3 comprises 14 residues. Only the CDR3 DNA is retained, 42 bases long and in frame from the first base. CDR1 and CDR2 (SGHRS, YFSETQ) derive from the germline V gene. Relative to germline, V is 4 bases shorter and J is 6 bases shorter, with 15 bases between their ends. The sequence joins TRBV5-1 to TRBJ2-3; the D segment is perhaps TRBD1 or TRBD2, each sharing 6 matched bases. The sequencing used CD4+ T cells from blood, collected almost 33 months after liver transplant. This clonotype was obtained from a human patient who received a liver transplant. In patients who had a transplant, some T cells may come from the graft donor. The DNA sequence is TGCGCCAGCAGCCATGAAAGGGGGGAGGATACGCAGTATTTT. This gives the protein CASSHERGEDTQYF.